Below, 30 T cell receptor beta chains from the same sample are listed, as sequenced in a study of somatic mutations in cytotoxic T cells in rheumatoid arthritis. Produced via immunoSEQ multiplex PCR; TCRdb's table is partial and in-frame only. The profile shows thousands of clones, approximately 86% of them singletons. The source material was CD8+ T cells sorted from blood. The receptor set was obtained from a man aged 40-49 years with rheumatoid arthritis.

Here the CDR3 reads CASSSGTSGSLRPSTDTQYF. The CDR3 nucleotides are TGCGCCAGCAGCTCAGGGACTAGCGGGTCCCTCAGGCCTAGCACAGATACGCAGTATTTT. The J gene is TRBJ2-3, the V gene TRBV5-1; 12 bases match TRBD2. The length of the CDR3 is 20 residues. Looked up from germline, CDR1 is SGHRS and CDR2 is YFSETQ. V trimming: 3 bases; J trimming: 0 bases; junction bases outside the gene matches: 14.

The chain combines TRBV7-8 with TRBJ2-7; 12 bases map to TRBD1. The CDR3 covers 13 residues. With 8 bases clipped from V and 7 bases from J, the junction kept 6 bases outside the gene matches. CDR1 and CDR2 from the germline V gene are SGHVS and FQNEAQ. CDR3 protein: CASRGTGGGEQYF. The CDR3 bases are TGTGCCAGCCGGGGGACAGGGGGCGGTGAGCAGTACTTC.

The V and J genes are TRBV9 and TRBJ2-1, with D possibly being TRBD2 (6 bases). Germline loops: CDR1 SGDLS, CDR2 YYNGEE. V shed 4 bases and J shed 3 bases, with 14 bases lying between them. The CDR3 totals 15 residues. In DNA, the CDR3 is TGTGCCAGCAGCATCCGGGACTGGGACTACAATGAGCAGTTCTTC. This encodes CASSIRDWDYNEQFF.

This chain connects TRBV21-1 to TRBJ2-1; the tabulated D call, TRBD1, remains unverified against the DNA. TRBV21-1 represents a pseudogene. The CDR3 totals 17 residues. The CDR3 DNA is TGTGCCAGCAGCACTCCGGGTGGGACAGGGGGTCCCTATGAGCAGTTCTTC. Translated: CASSTPGGTGGPYEQFF.

This rearrangement joins TRBV6-6 to TRBJ2-5; 7 bases match TRBD1. The germline V gene has CDR1 MNHNY and CDR2 SVGAGI (reference sequence). The V gene end was trimmed by 5 bases and the J gene end by 0 bases; junction bases not matched to a gene: 6. CDR3 size: 15 residues. As DNA, the CDR3 is TGTGCCAGCAGTGATCGGGACAGCCACCAAGAGACCCAGTACTTC. It codes for CASSDRDSHQETQYF.

The sample holds one count of this clone. The chain employs TRBV9 and TRBJ2-2; 12 nucleotides line up with TRBD2. V lost 1 base, J lost 4 bases, and 2 bases stayed unmatched. CDR1 SGDLS and CDR2 YYNGEE come from the germline V gene. The CDR3 runs 16 residues. CDR3 DNA sequence: TGTGCCAGCAGCGTATCTAGCGGGGGGGCCACCGGGGAGCTGTTTTTT. Amino acids: CASSVSSGGATGELFF.

This sequence joins TRBV13 and TRBJ2-7; TRBD1 matches 7 bases. The length of the CDR3 is 15 residues. Germline lookup yields CDR1 PRHDT and CDR2 FYEKMQ (reference sequence). J was trimmed by 3 bases and V by 7 bases; bases with no gene match: 12. CDR3 DNA: TGTGCCAGCACCGGAGACAGGGAGCTTGACTACGAGCAGTACTTC. It encodes CASTGDRELDYEQYF.

This sequence joins TRBV5-4 and TRBJ2-2, with 13 nucleotides matching TRBD2. The CDR3 length is 17 residues. Germline CDR1 is SGHNT and CDR2 is YYREEE (reference sequence). J lost 0 bases, V lost 3 bases, and 2 bases had no gene match. CDR3 bases: TGTGCCAGCAGCTGGGGACTAGCGGGATCGAACACCGGGGAGCTGTTTTTT. Residues: CASSWGLAGSNTGELFF.

The J gene is TRBJ2-7, the V gene TRBV6-5, with D possibly matching TRBD1 (5 bases). This CDR3 comprises 13 residues. Trimming removed 3 bases from V and 0 bases from J, with 6 bases in between. The V gene's germline CDR1 is MNHEY and CDR2 SVGAGI. The CDR3, as DNA: TGTGCCAGCAGTTATGGGGCCTCCTACGAGCAGTACGTC. It yields the protein CASSYGASYEQYV.

Written as DNA, the CDR3 is TGTGCCAGCAGCATTGGACTGAAGACCCAGTACTTC. It translates to CASSIGLKTQYF. V gene TRBV13 combines with J gene TRBJ2-5, with D maybe TRBD2 (5 bases). The CDR3 covers 12 residues. CDR1 and CDR2 (germline): PRHDT, FYEKMQ (reference sequence). Trimming left V 5 bases short and J 6 bases short, with 10 bases between.

In this sample, this clone turned up a few times. The chain uses TRBV6-6 and TRBJ2-1, with D maybe TRBD2 (6 bases). The CDR3 is 15 residues long. Trimming stripped 4 bases from V and 7 bases from J, with 17 bases between. CDR1 is MNHNY and CDR2 is SVGAGI in the germline V gene (reference sequence). CDR3: CASSFMAGFRNEQFF. CDR3 nucleotides: TGTGCCAGCAGTTTCATGGCGGGGTTTAGGAATGAGCAGTTCTTC.

The chain carries TRBV27 and TRBJ2-5, with D uncertain. Trimming cost V 6 bases and J 1 base, with 18 bases left between them. Germline V gene sequence: CDR1 MNHEY, CDR2 SMNVEV (reference sequence). The CDR3 is 16 residues long. Here the CDR3 reads CASSPSSRLAQETQYF. The CDR3 coding sequence is TGTGCCAGCAGCCCCTCCAGCCGGTTAGCCCAAGAGACCCAGTACTTC.

This clone has a single count. The V gene is TRBV2, the J gene TRBJ1-1; D remains ambiguous. The ends were cut back, 2 bases at V and 1 base at J, with 5 bases in the middle. Per germline, CDR1 SNHLY and CDR2 FYNNEI. The CDR3 is 13 amino acids. This chain's CDR3 is CASSENQNTEAFF. The CDR3 DNA sequence: TGTGCCAGCAGTGAAAATCAGAACACTGAAGCTTTCTTT. Full variable domain (missing parts from reference TRBV2 and TRBJ1-1): EPEVTQTPSHQVTQMGQEVILRCVPISNHLYFYWYRQILGQKVEFLVSFYNNEISEKSEIFDDQFSVERPDGSNFTLKIRSTKLEDSAMYFCASSENQNTEAFFGQGTRLTVV.

This clone was seen once. The chain couples TRBV28 to TRBJ2-3; 8 bases align to TRBD2. From germline, CDR1 is MDHEN and CDR2 SYDVKM. Trimming cost V 5 bases and J 2 bases; bases outside gene matches: 12. The CDR3 extends over 17 amino acids. The CDR3 protein is CASSIRGSGVITDTQYF. In DNA, the CDR3 is TGTGCCAGCAGTATCCGGGGTAGCGGGGTTATCACAGATACGCAGTATTTT.

The chain has TRBV16 and TRBJ1-2, with 7 bases identical to TRBD1. The CDR3 runs to 13 residues. Germline V CDR1 and CDR2: KGHSY, FQNENV. With V trimmed by 3 bases and J by 4 bases, 2 bases remained unmatched. CDR3 amino acids: CASSHGQVYGYTF. The CDR3 DNA reads TGTGCCAGCAGCCACGGACAGGTCTATGGCTACACCTTC.

The genes are TRBV6-6 and TRBJ1-5, with 9 bases matching TRBD1. The CDR3 spans 15 residues. Per germline, CDR1 MNHNY and CDR2 SVGAGI (reference sequence). V lost 6 bases and J lost 5; bases outside the gene matches: 8. The CDR3 reads CASRLNRGPYQPQHF. DNA of the CDR3: TGTGCCAGCAGACTAAACAGGGGGCCCTATCAGCCCCAGCATTTT.

The V and J genes are TRBV9 and TRBJ2-1; perhaps TRBD1 as D (5 bases). This CDR3 contains 12 residues. Germline lookup yields CDR1 SGDLS and CDR2 YYNGEE. V was trimmed by 4 bases and J by 4 bases, leaving 6 bases between them. In nucleotides, the CDR3 is TGTGCCAGCAGCAAGGGGTACAATGAGCAGTTCTTC. The encoded protein is CASSKGYNEQFF. The full variable domain, completed using reference TRBV9 and TRBJ2-1, is DSGVTQTPKHLITATGQRVTLRCSPRSGDLSVYWYQQSLDQGLQFLIQYYNGEERAKGNILERFSAQQFPDLHSELNLSSLELGDSALYFCASSKGYNEQFFGPGTRLTVL.

V usage is TRBV2 and J usage is TRBJ2-1, with a tentative D call TRBD1 (5 bases). Germline values: CDR1 SNHLY, CDR2 FYNNEI. V lost 4 bases and J 8 bases, leaving 18 bases between the germline ends. The CDR3 has 15 amino acids. The CDR3 here is CASSVEAGSFDEQFF. As DNA, the CDR3 is TGTGCCAGCAGTGTAGAGGCAGGGTCCTTTGATGAGCAGTTCTTC.

J is TRBJ2-1 and V is TRBV5-1, with D possibly TRBD2 on 6 matching bases. CDR1 and CDR2 from the germline V gene are SGHRS and YFSETQ. The CDR3 runs to 15 residues. The V and J ends lost 2 bases and 2 bases respectively, with 11 bases between them. The CDR3 DNA reads as TGCGCCAGCAGCTTACCAGCGGGCACCTACAATGAGCAGTTCTTC. Protein sequence: CASSLPAGTYNEQFF.

J is TRBJ2-1 and V is TRBV27; TRBD1 matches 7 bases. The CDR3 is made up of 16 amino acids. Germline V gene sequence: CDR1 MNHEY, CDR2 SMNVEV (reference sequence). J lost 0 bases, V lost 8 bases, and 10 bases had no gene match. In DNA form, the CDR3 reads TGTGCCAGCGCCATCCACCGGGACAGCTCCTACAATGAGCAGTTCTTC. Translating it yields CASAIHRDSSYNEQFF.

The gene calls are TRBV10-3 and TRBJ2-7, with 9 bases fitting TRBD2. The V and J ends lost 7 bases and 1 base, in that order; junction bases with no gene match: 8. The CDR3 is 15 amino acids. Germline V gene sequence: CDR1 ENHRY, CDR2 SYGVKD. The CDR3 nucleotides are TGTGCCATCAAGGGGAGCGGGGGGCTTTCCTACGAGCAGTACTTC. Amino acid sequence: CAIKGSGGLSYEQYF.

This chain uses TRBV6-1 with TRBJ2-3, with TRBD1 matching over 11 bases. The CDR3 has 15 amino acids. After removal of 1 base from V and 4 bases from J, the junction contained 1 base not matched to a gene. In germline, CDR1 is MNHNS, CDR2 SASEGT. The CDR3 reads CASSEGTGGADTQYF. In nucleotides, the CDR3 is TGTGCCAGCAGTGAAGGGACAGGGGGCGCAGATACGCAGTATTTT.

This rearrangement joins TRBV29-1 to TRBJ1-1, with 10 bases lining up with TRBD1. The V gene end was trimmed by 0 bases and the J gene end by 0 bases; junction bases not matched to a gene: 13. CDR3 length: 19 residues. Germline CDR1 is SQVTM and CDR2 is ANQGSEA. CDR3 in amino acids: CSVEDLGTGDLGMNTEAFF. The CDR3 DNA reads as TGCAGCGTTGAAGATCTGGGGACAGGGGACCTTGGCATGAACACTGAAGCTTTCTTT.

This chain connects TRBV4-1 to TRBJ1-6; D unresolved. Looked up from germline, CDR1 is MGHRA and CDR2 is YSYEKL. Trimming took off 0 bases at V and 8 bases at J, with 23 bases between the two ends. This CDR3 is 19 amino acids long. The CDR3 DNA sequence: TGCGCCAGCAGCCAAGATCGAGAGGCTTTCGCCTATAATGATTCACCCCTCCACTTT. Protein sequence: CASSQDREAFAYNDSPLHF.

The chain carries TRBV11-2 and TRBJ2-7; possibly TRBD1 for D (7 bases). The V and J ends lost 5 bases and 5 bases respectively, with 10 bases between them. CDR1 is SGHAT, CDR2 FQNNGV, per germline. The CDR3 consists of 12 residues. The CDR3 nucleotides are TGTGCCAGCAGCCTCAGGGGGGACGAGCAGTACTTC. Its protein product is CASSLRGDEQYF.

J is TRBJ1-2 and V is TRBV30, with D possibly TRBD1 on 5 matching bases. Trimming removed 0 bases at V and 2 bases at J, with 10 bases between. CDR1 and CDR2 (germline): GTSNPN, SVGIG (reference sequence). CDR3 size: 14 residues. The CDR3 region is CAWSVTGGNYGYTF. DNA for the CDR3: TGTGCCTGGAGTGTAACTGGGGGGAACTATGGCTACACCTTC. Based on the CDR3 plus reference TRBV30 and TRBJ1-2, the full variable domain is SQTIHQWPATLVQPVGSPLSLECTVEGTSNPNLYWYRQAAGRGLQLLFYSVGIGQISSEVPQNLSASRPQDRQFILSSKKLLLSDSGFYLCAWSVTGGNYGYTFGSGTRLTVV.

The rearrangement joins TRBV5-6 to TRBJ2-3, with a possible D match to TRBD1 (6 bases). CDR3 length: 13 amino acids. V dropped 2 bases and J dropped 4 bases, with 8 bases sitting between them. CDR1 is SGHDT and CDR2 is YYEEEE in the germline V gene. In nucleotides, the CDR3 is TGTGCCAGCAGCTTCGCAGGGGCAGATACGCAGTATTTT. Its protein product is CASSFAGADTQYF.

A single count supports this clone. The gene calls are TRBV5-6 and TRBJ1-6; possibly TRBD1 for D (6 bases). Germline V lookup: CDR1 SGHDT, CDR2 YYEEEE. Trimming cost V 2 bases and J 9 bases, with 12 bases left between them. This CDR3 region has 14 residues. The DNA of the CDR3 is TGTGCCAGCAGCTTTGTACAGGGTTCTTCACCCCTCCACTTT. Translated: CASSFVQGSSPLHF.

The chain employs TRBV28 and TRBJ2-1; TRBD2 agrees at 15 bases. The J segment lost 0 bases and the V segment lost 7 bases, leaving 4 bases of the junction unmatched. This CDR3 is built from 17 residues. CDR1 is MDHEN, CDR2 SYDVKM, per germline. The CDR3 loop reads CASTGTSGGNSYNEQFF. Here the CDR3 DNA reads TGTGCCAGCACCGGGACTAGCGGGGGGAACTCCTACAATGAGCAGTTCTTC.

The chain has TRBV10-2 and TRBJ1-2, with TRBD1 as a possible D gene (5 bases). The germline gives CDR1 WSHSY, CDR2 SAAADI. V lost 3 bases, J lost 1 base, and 18 bases lay in between. The CDR3 spans 17 residues. The CDR3 sequence: CASSEAGYLTFNYGYTF. The DNA of the CDR3 is TGCGCCAGCAGTGAAGCAGGGTACCTTACGTTTAACTATGGCTACACCTTC.